The 2 T cell receptor beta chains given below trace back to one sample, sequenced in a study of chemoradiotherapy in HPV16-positive cancers. TCRdb's copy holds only in-frame clones and misses some; the assay was immunoSEQ multiplex PCR. There are around 68,000 clones in the sample; about nine tenths occur only once, and 4% to 4.5% lies in the top ten. This material consisted of blood, taken from a patient who underwent chemoradiotherapy. The receptor source for this set is a human donor with HPV-associated anogenital cancer.

This clone was counted between two and nine times. This chain uses TRBV2 with TRBJ2-7; D ambiguous. This CDR3 contains 10 residues. V lost 4 bases and J 3 bases, leaving 1 base between the germline ends. Germline V gene sequence: CDR1 SNHLY, CDR2 FYNNEI. CDR3 DNA: TGTGCCAGCAGTGTCTACGAGCAGTACTTC. Encoded protein: CASSVYEQYF.

The CDR3 DNA reads TGTGCCAGCAGCTTAGCTCCCCCGAACTCACCCCTCCACTTT. Its translation is CASSLAPPNSPLHF. The V and J genes are TRBV7-9 and TRBJ1-6; D uncertain. This CDR3 has 14 residues. V was pared by 0 bases and J by 10 bases, with 10 bases between. From germline, CDR1 is SEHNR and CDR2 FQNEAQ (reference sequence).